Shown below are 26 T cell receptor beta chains from a single sample sequenced in a study of breast tumors, draining lymph nodes, adjacent tissues. TCRdb reprocessed the multiplex PCR reads via MiXCR and lists one record per CDR3 protein. The sample includes over 200,000 distinct CDR3 sequences, roughly a third of them seen just once. Samples came from axillary lymph nodes draining the breast cancer. The sample comprised axillary lymph node tissue. Receptors were obtained from a female donor with breast cancer. Some clones in this sample may be carry-over from other donors' samples.

This clonotype has at least ten counts. The rearrangement joins TRBV11-2 to TRBJ2-7; D gene unclear. The CDR3 is 15 amino acids. Germline CDR1 reads SGHAT; CDR2 reads FQNNGV. V shed 5 bases and J shed 1 base, with 15 bases lying between them. This CDR3 reads CASSLSGVGSYEQYF. CDR3 DNA sequence: TGTGCCAGCAGCCTATCCGGTGTTGGGTCCTACGAGCAGTACTTC. The whole variable domain, remainder taken from reference TRBV11-2 and TRBJ2-7, is EAGVAQSPRYKIIEKRQSVAFWCNPISGHATLYWYQQILGQGPKLLIQFQNNGVVDDSQLPKDRFSAERLKGVDSTLKIQPAKLEDSAVYLCASSLSGVGSYEQYFGPGTRLTVT.

J is TRBJ2-1 and V is TRBV20-1, with 10 bases identical to TRBD2. With V trimmed by 5 bases and J by 6 bases, 10 bases remained unmatched. The CDR3 length is 15 residues. In germline, CDR1 is DFQATT, CDR2 SNEGSKA (reference sequence). As DNA, the CDR3 is TGCAGTGCTGAACCGGCTAGCGGGGGATCCAATGAGCAGTTCTTC. It codes for CSAEPASGGSNEQFF.

In this sample, this clonotype turned up many times. The chain recombines TRBV2 with TRBJ1-5, with TRBD1 as a possible D gene (5 bases). The CDR3 is made up of 13 amino acids. The germline gives CDR1 SNHLY, CDR2 FYNNEI. Trimming removed 6 bases at V and 8 bases at J, with 14 bases between. CDR3 nucleotide sequence: TGTGCCAGCAGCCAACAGGAAAATAAGCCCCAGCATTTT. It codes for CASSQQENKPQHF. Together with reference TRBV2 and TRBJ1-5, the CDR3 gives the full variable domain: EPEVTQTPSHQVTQMGQEVILRCVPISNHLYFYWYRQILGQKVEFLVSFYNNEISEKSEIFDDQFSVERPDGSNFTLKIRSTKLEDSAMYFCASSQQENKPQHFGDGTRLSIL.

The chain has TRBV24-1 and TRBJ2-1; perhaps TRBD2 as D (6 bases). Germline CDR1 is KGHDR and CDR2 is SFDVKD. The ends were cut back, 9 bases at V and 5 bases at J, with 16 bases in the middle. This CDR3 region has 14 residues. CDR3 DNA: TGTGCCACCGCCGGGAGCAGGTCCCACAATGAGCAGTTCTTC. It codes for CATAGSRSHNEQFF.

The sample holds many counts of this clonotype. The V call is TRBV7-8, the J call TRBJ1-6, with TRBD1 as a possible D gene (5 bases). CDR1 and CDR2 from the germline V gene are SGHVS and FQNEAQ. V was pared by 2 bases and J by 7 bases, with 18 bases between. The CDR3 is 17 residues long. The CDR3 here is CASSLIKLRRGNSPLHF. The CDR3 bases are TGTGCCAGCAGCTTAATTAAGCTTCGGCGGGGGAATTCACCCCTCCACTTT.

This clonotype was observed many times. The chain joins TRBV19 to TRBJ2-2; D is perhaps TRBD1 (5 bases). There are 13 residues in the CDR3. V was clipped by 3 bases and J by 3 bases, with 5 bases between them. Looked up from germline, CDR1 is LNHDA and CDR2 is SQIVND (reference sequence). Written as DNA, the CDR3 is TGTGCCAGTAGTATCAGGGACACCGGGGAGCTGTTTTTT. Translated: CASSIRDTGELFF.

On this clonotype itself: This may arise from a read error, as a much more abundant clone is one base away. The V gene is TRBV2, the J gene TRBJ2-1; D is perhaps TRBD2 (5 bases). V lost 4 bases, J lost 9 bases, and 7 bases lay in between. The V gene's germline CDR1 is SNHLY and CDR2 FYNNEI. The CDR3 is 11 residues long. The CDR3 DNA sequence: TGTGCCAGCAGTGGGGAGACTGAGCAGTTCTTC. Translating gives CASSGETEQFF.

This clonotype was seen ten or more times. The J gene is TRBJ2-3, the V gene TRBV19, with 11 bases identical to TRBD2. CDR1 is LNHDA, CDR2 SQIVND, per germline (reference sequence). V gave up 6 bases and J gave up 9 bases; unmatched junction bases: 5. CDR3 length: 13 amino acids. CDR3 loop: CASSGIAGGTQYF. The CDR3 bases are TGTGCCAGTAGCGGGATAGCGGGAGGGACGCAGTATTTT.

The rearrangement joins TRBV19 to TRBJ2-5; 7 bases map to TRBD1. The CDR3 has 14 amino acids. V shed 6 bases, J shed 4 bases, and the junction held 8 bases outside the gene matches. Per the germline V gene, CDR1 is LNHDA and CDR2 is SQIVND (reference sequence). The DNA for the CDR3 is TGTGCCAGTAGCGAGACAGGGCACGGAGAGACCCAGTACTTC. Amino acid sequence: CASSETGHGETQYF.

This clonotype was seen repeatedly, ten times or more. The genes are TRBV10-3 and TRBJ2-7, with D possibly matching TRBD1 (5 bases). The CDR3 has 15 residues. V lost 6 bases and J lost 0, with 15 bases in between. Germline V gene sequence: CDR1 ENHRY, CDR2 SYGVKD. The CDR3 loop reads CAIRADTAGSYEQYF. In DNA form, the CDR3 reads TGTGCCATCAGGGCGGACACTGCCGGCTCCTACGAGCAGTACTTC.

Concerning this clonotype: This CDR3 is missing its conserved last phenylalanine or tryptophan, likely due to a read error. The DNA is omitted, as the CDR3 cannot be located on it reliably, and the CDR3 follows TCRdb's listing. The chain couples TRBV7-2 to TRBJ1-3. The CDR3 is 11 residues long, counting both termini. CDR1 is SGHTA and CDR2 is FQGNSA in the germline V gene. The chain's CDR3 is CASSAYGPGIA.

The chain uses TRBV2 and TRBJ2-1; D gene ambiguous. Germline V gene lookup returns CDR1 SNHLY and CDR2 FYNNEI. Trimming took off 0 bases at V and 12 bases at J, with 12 bases between the two ends. The length of the CDR3 is 13 residues. The CDR3 nucleotides read TGTGCCAGCAGTGAAGCGGTCCGTGGCGGGCAGTTCTTC. It specifies CASSEAVRGGQFF.

About this clonotype itself: Lacking the conserved final phenylalanine or tryptophan, this CDR3 likely reflects a read error. The chain recombines TRBV19 with TRBJ1-2, with 7 bases matching TRBD1. This CDR3 has 16 residues. V lost 5 bases to trimming and J lost 6 bases; unmatched junction nucleotides: 15. CDR1 and CDR2 (germline): LNHDA, SQIVND (reference sequence). The CDR3 spells CASSHRGQRIKNGYTS. The DNA of the CDR3 is TGTGCCAGTAGTCACAGGGGACAGAGGATAAAGAATGGCTACACCTCC.

The rearrangement joins TRBV20-1 to TRBJ1-6; 7 nucleotides agree with TRBD1. The CDR3 sequence is 16 residues long. CDR1 DFQATT and CDR2 SNEGSKA come from the germline V gene (reference sequence). V lost 6 bases to trimming and J lost 9 bases; unmatched junction nucleotides: 17. The CDR3 spells CSAKSGDRVEGSPLHF. As DNA, the CDR3 is TGCAGTGCAAAAAGCGGGGACAGAGTTGAAGGTTCACCCCTCCACTTT.

The table lists this clonotype with many counts. The chain is built from TRBV5-1 and TRBJ2-7, with D tentatively TRBD2 (6 bases). Germline CDR1 is SGHRS and CDR2 is YFSETQ. V lost 9 bases and J 7 bases, leaving 23 bases between the germline ends. The length of the CDR3 is 14 residues. The CDR3 sequence: CATRAAVLAGEQYF. CDR3 DNA sequence: TGCGCCACCAGGGCGGCGGTGCTGGCGGGAGAGCAGTACTTC. The variable domain in full, completed from reference TRBV5-1 and TRBJ2-7, reads KAGVTQTPRYLIKTRGQQVTLSCSPISGHRSVSWYQQTPGQGLQFLFEYFSETQRNKGNFPGRFSGRQFSNSRSEMNVSTLELGDSALYLCATRAAVLAGEQYFGPGTRLTVT.

This clonotype has ten or more counts. The V gene is TRBV11-3, the J gene TRBJ2-2; 7 positions agree with TRBD1. CDR1 SGHNT and CDR2 YENEEA come from the germline V gene. The CDR3 runs to 17 residues. Trimming at V came to 4 bases and at J to 4 bases, leaving 12 bases not matched to a gene. The CDR3 nucleotides are TGTGCCAGCAGCTCCTATTTCGGGACAGAAGGCACCGGGGAGCTGTTTTTT. This codes for CASSSYFGTEGTGELFF.

The chain joins TRBV7-9 to TRBJ2-3, with 7 bases matching TRBD2. V shed 5 bases, J shed 2 bases, and the junction held 7 bases outside the gene matches. This CDR3 comprises 15 residues. Germline V gene data show CDR1 as SEHNR and CDR2 as FQNEAQ (reference sequence). The CDR3 here is CASSPGTTNTDTQYF. The CDR3 region has the DNA TGTGCCAGCAGCCCAGGGACTACCAACACAGATACGCAGTATTTT.

This clonotype was seen repeatedly, ten times or more. The rearrangement uses TRBV7-8 and TRBJ2-2, with D perhaps TRBD2 (5 bases). Germline CDR1 SGHVS, CDR2 FQNEAQ. Trimming left V 6 bases short and J 4 bases short, with 15 bases between. The CDR3 runs to 15 residues. The CDR3 loop is CASRNLGGGTGELFF. The CDR3 coding sequence is TGTGCCAGCAGAAACTTAGGAGGAGGCACCGGGGAGCTGTTTTTT.

The chain links TRBV27 to TRBJ2-3; 7 nucleotides line up with TRBD2. This CDR3 has 13 amino acids. J lost 3 bases, V lost 3 bases, and 0 bases had no gene match. CDR1 is MNHEY, CDR2 SMNVEV, per germline (reference sequence). The CDR3 protein is CASSFGGTDTQYF. The CDR3 region has the DNA TGTGCCAGCAGTTTCGGGGGGACAGATACGCAGTATTTT.

The genes are TRBV19 and TRBJ2-1, with D possibly called TRBD1 or TRBD2 (5 bases each). The germline CDR1 and CDR2 sequences are LNHDA and SQIVND (reference sequence). The CDR3 is 15 residues long. Deletions cut 4 bases from V and 2 bases from J, with 12 bases between. The CDR3 DNA sequence: TGTGCCAGTAGTACGGGACCCCAACCCTACAATGAGCAGTTCTTC. Amino acid sequence: CASSTGPQPYNEQFF.

This clonotype was seen at least ten times. This sequence joins TRBV30 and TRBJ2-7; 8 bases line up with TRBD2. V gave up 4 bases and J gave up 2 bases; unmatched junction bases: 7. This CDR3 has 14 amino acids. CDR1 is GTSNPN and CDR2 is SVGIG in the germline V gene (reference sequence). Here the CDR3 reads CAWNHLAGAYEQYF. The CDR3 region has the DNA TGTGCCTGGAACCACCTAGCGGGCGCCTACGAGCAGTACTTC.

This clonotype was seen many times. The chain carries TRBV24-1 and TRBJ2-3; D call uncertain. This CDR3 region has 14 residues. CDR1 KGHDR and CDR2 SFDVKD come from the germline V gene. V was shortened by 2 bases and J by 3 bases, with 8 bases between the two germline ends. The CDR3 region is CATSDSRGTDTQYF. The CDR3 bases are TGTGCCACCAGTGATTCACGCGGAACAGATACGCAGTATTTT.

J is TRBJ2-5 and V is TRBV4-2, with D perhaps assigned TRBD1 or TRBD2 (7 bases each). This CDR3 has 14 amino acids. V was cut by 4 bases and J by 4 bases, with 13 bases left in between. Germline values: CDR1 LGHNA, CDR2 YNFKEQ. The CDR3 is CASSPGGETETQYF. The CDR3 bases are TGTGCCAGCAGCCCAGGGGGGGAAACAGAGACCCAGTACTTC.

This clonotype occurred many times. This chain connects TRBV15 to TRBJ1-2; D is possibly TRBD1 (5 bases). Germline V gene sequence: CDR1 LNHNV, CDR2 YYDKDF (reference sequence). This CDR3 region has 14 residues. Trimming removed 1 base at V and 4 bases at J, with 10 bases between. As DNA, the CDR3 is TGTGCCACCAGCAGAGGCGCAGGGCCCTATGGCTACACCTTC. Translating it yields CATSRGAGPYGYTF.

CDR3: CASSAAGGQFGGELFF. As DNA, the CDR3 is TGCGCCAGCAGTGCCGCGGGAGGACAGTTCGGCGGGGAGCTGTTTTTT. The rearrangement joins TRBV10-1 to TRBJ2-2; 8 nucleotides align to TRBD2. Germline V gene lookup returns CDR1 WNHNN and CDR2 SYGVQD (reference sequence). CDR3 length: 16 residues. Trimming took 4 bases from V and 7 from J; bases not matched to a gene: 11.

This clonotype was found many times. The chain carries TRBV19 and TRBJ1-4; D gene unclear. Trimming stripped 5 bases from V and 4 bases from J, with 11 bases between. This CDR3 spans 14 amino acids. CDR1 and CDR2 (germline): LNHDA, SQIVND (reference sequence). The chain's CDR3 is CASSPTLGNEKLFF. In DNA, the CDR3 is TGTGCCAGTAGTCCTACGTTGGGTAATGAAAAACTGTTTTTT. Supplemented by reference TRBV19 and TRBJ1-4, the full variable domain reads DGGITQSPKYLFRKEGQNVTLSCEQNLNHDAMYWYRQDPGQGLRLIYYSQIVNDFQKGDIAEGYSVSREKKESFPLTVTSAQKNPTAFYLCASSPTLGNEKLFFGSGTQLSVL.